This is a list of T cell receptor beta chains from one sample in a study of blood T cell repertoires in COVID-19. The protocol was immunoSEQ multiplex PCR, while the TCRdb copy is restricted to in-frame clones and leaves out a portion. The table has about 55,000 clones, less than 85% seen once. The sequenced material came from peripheral blood. The receptors were gathered from a woman aged 70 to 79 with acute or convalescent COVID-19. Both conserved end residues are part of each CDR3. A D gene is named only where the DNA matches it firmly. A clone size is listed for some rows: how often the clone was seen (once, few, many), or a class if it is expanded.

-	15	-	TRBV25-1	TRBJ1-6	TGTGCCAGCAGTGAATCCATGGGAGGGGGGTCACCCCTCCACTTT	CASSESMGGGSPLHF
TRBD1	13	-	TRBV19	TRBJ1-5	TGTGCCACCACGGCAGGGGGCAAGCAGCCCCAGCATTTT	CATTAGGKQPQHF
-	17	few	TRBV2	TRBJ1-6	TGTGCCAGCAGTGAAGCCAGGGGCCGTTTCGGCAATTCACCCCTCCACTTT	CASSEARGRFGNSPLHF
-	15	few	TRBV9	TRBJ2-1	TGTGCCAGCAGCACCCACCCCGAGGGCTACAATGAGCAGTTCTTC	CASSTHPEGYNEQFF
-	13	-	TRBV18	TRBJ1-1	TGTGCCAGCTCACCTAGCAGGGACACTGAAGCTTTCTTT	CASSPSRDTEAFF
-	13	once	TRBV12-5	TRBJ1-6	TGTGCTAGTGGTTTGGTATTCGGTTCACCCCTCCACTTT	CASGLVFGSPLHF
-	14	-	TRBV15	TRBJ1-1	TGTGCCACCAGGGGGGGGGACCGGGACACTGAAGCTTTCTTT	CATRGGDRDTEAFF
TRBD1	14	-	TRBV6-6	TRBJ1-5	TGTGCCAGCAGTACCGGGACAGGCAATCAGCCCCAGCATTTT	CASSTGTGNQPQHF
-	13	-	TRBV10-1	TRBJ2-3	TGCGCCAGCAGTGAGAACAGTCCAGATACGCAGTATTTT	CASSENSPDTQYF
TRBD2	17	-	TRBV27	TRBJ2-7	TGTGCCAGCAGTTTATCGGGGACTAGCGGGGGGTTATACGAGCAGTACTTC	CASSLSGTSGGLYEQYF
TRBD1	15	once	TRBV14	TRBJ1-2	TGTGCCAGCAGCCAACCAGGGGGCGATCTGCGTGGCTACACCTTC	CASSQPGGDLRGYTF
-	15	-	TRBV5-6	TRBJ1-1	TGTGCCAGCAGCTTGCGGTACGGGGATAACACTGAAGCTTTCTTT	CASSLRYGDNTEAFF
TRBD1	14	-	TRBV11-2	TRBJ2-2	TGTGACCGGTATGGACAGGGGAACACCGGGGAGCTGTTTTTT	CDRYGQGNTGELFF
-	14	-	TRBV3-1/TRBV3-2	TRBJ1-2	TGTGCCAGCAGCCAAGATCGGCCGGGCTATGGCTACACCTTC	CASSQDRPGYGYTF
-	15	-	TRBV5-6	TRBJ2-1	TGTGCCAGCAGCTTGGAGAGGTTCTTGGGCAATGAGCAGTTCTTC	CASSLERFLGNEQFF
TRBD2	18	-	TRBV7-3	TRBJ2-3	TGTGCCAGCAGCCCGCTGGGGCTGGCGGGGGGCCCCGGAGATACGCAGTATTTT	CASSPLGLAGGPGDTQYF
-	15	-	TRBV18	TRBJ2-7	TGTGCCAGCTCCCCATACGGCAGGGGCTCCTACGAGCAGTACTTC	CASSPYGRGSYEQYF
-	13	-	TRBV12-3/TRBV12-4	TRBJ1-5	TGTGCCAGCGAGCGGGGGGGCAATCAGCCCCAGCATTTT	CASERGGNQPQHF
-	14	many	TRBV27	TRBJ2-1	TGTGCCAGCAGTTTAGTAGTTCCTGAGAATGAGCAGTTCTTC	CASSLVVPENEQFF
-	15	-	TRBV5-8	TRBJ1-5	TGTGCCAGCAGCTTTAGACAGGAACCTAATCAGCCCCAGCATTTT	CASSFRQEPNQPQHF
TRBD2	14	-	TRBV5-1	TRBJ2-1	TGCGCCAGCAGCTTGGTCGGGGGGGCGGATGAGCAGTTCTTC	CASSLVGGADEQFF
TRBD1	16	once	TRBV13	TRBJ2-6	TGTGCCAGCACCACGACAGGGGGCGCTGGGGCCAACGTCCTGACTTTC	CASTTTGGAGANVLTF
TRBD1	16	-	TRBV5-1	TRBJ2-2	TGCGCCAGCAGGCCTTTAGGGGGCGCCAACACCGGGGAGCTGTTTTTT	CASRPLGGANTGELFF
-	14	-	TRBV19	TRBJ1-2	TGTGCCAGTAGTCAGCAGGGCGGAATTTATGGCTACACCTTC	CASSQQGGIYGYTF
-	14	-	TRBV9	TRBJ2-5	TGTGCCAGCAGCGTAGGCCCAGGGGTGGAGACCCAGTACTTC	CASSVGPGVETQYF
-	17	-	TRBV3-1/TRBV3-2	TRBJ1-1	TGTGCCAGCAGCCAAGACCCCAGTCGATTCATGAACACTGAAGCTTTCTTT	CASSQDPSRFMNTEAFF